The 24 T cell receptor beta chains below all came from one sample that was sequenced in a study of blood T cell repertoires in COVID-19. The method was immunoSEQ multiplex PCR; TCRdb's version includes in-frame clones alone and lacks a portion of them. Found here are about 70,000 clones, around 86% of them singletons; the top ten hold approximately 28%. Specimen: peripheral blood. Every receptor here comes from a woman aged 80 or over with active or convalescent COVID-19.

CDR3 in amino acids: CASSLRDRPNSPLHF. The DNA of the CDR3 is TGTGCCAGCAGCTTAAGGGACAGGCCCAATTCACCCCTCCACTTT. The chain has TRBV7-2 and TRBJ1-6; 8 bases are shared with TRBD1. The ends lost 2 bases at V and 7 bases at J; junction bases unmatched: 4. This CDR3 comprises 15 residues. Germline V gives CDR1 SGHTA, CDR2 FQGNSA.

The chain employs TRBV7-8 and TRBJ1-6; a possible D gene is TRBD1 (5 bases). V was pared by 0 bases and J by 6 bases, with 15 bases between. From germline, CDR1 is SGHVS and CDR2 FQNEAQ. The CDR3 has 17 amino acids. CDR3 amino acids: CASSLALSTGGNSPLHF. Written as DNA, the CDR3 is TGTGCCAGCAGCTTAGCTCTATCAACGGGGGGTAATTCACCCCTCCACTTT.

This chain uses TRBV28 with TRBJ2-7; 7 positions match TRBD1. With 4 bases clipped from V and 4 bases from J, the junction kept 7 bases outside the gene matches. Looked up from germline, CDR1 is MDHEN and CDR2 is SYDVKM. The CDR3 extends over 14 amino acids. This CDR3 reads CASSSRLQGYEQYF. As DNA, the CDR3 is TGTGCCAGCAGTTCAAGGCTACAGGGGTACGAGCAGTACTTC.

CDR3 region: CASSLRGEQYF. CDR3 DNA: TGTGCCAGCAGCTTGAGGGGCGAGCAGTACTTC. The rearrangement uses TRBV5-6 and TRBJ2-7; D may be TRBD1 (5 bases). V dropped 1 base and J dropped 6 bases, with 5 bases sitting between them. This CDR3 is built from 11 residues. Germline assignment: CDR1 SGHDT and CDR2 YYEEEE. Combining the CDR3 with reference TRBV5-6 and TRBJ2-7 gives the whole variable domain DAGVTQSPTHLIKTRGQQVTLRCSPKSGHDTVSWYQQALGQGPQFIFQYYEEEERQRGNFPDRFSGHQFPNYSSELNVNALLLGDSALYLCASSLRGEQYFGPGTRLTVT.

The rearrangement joins TRBV29-1 to TRBJ2-1; TRBD2 matches 8 bases. Germline trimming cut 6 bases from V and 7 bases from J; bases unmatched to any gene: 11. CDR3 size: 14 residues. Per the germline V gene, CDR1 is SQVTM and CDR2 is ANQGSEA. CDR3 residues: CSVDPGGAGNEQFF. CDR3 coding DNA: TGCAGCGTGGATCCCGGGGGGGCCGGAAATGAGCAGTTCTTC.

This clone is classed as medium-sized (0.01 to 0.1%). This chain joins TRBV5-1 and TRBJ2-5; TRBD2 matches 7 bases. The CDR3 consists of 15 residues. The ends lost 3 bases at V and 4 bases at J; junction bases unmatched: 9. Germline-derived CDR1 and CDR2 are SGHRS and YFSETQ. The CDR3 reads CASSSEPGGRETQYF. The DNA of the CDR3 is TGCGCCAGCAGCTCAGAGCCGGGGGGAAGAGAGACCCAGTACTTC.

The chain is built from TRBV4-2 and TRBJ2-3, with 10 nucleotides matching TRBD2. CDR3 length equals 16 residues. V shed 2 bases, J shed 1 base, and the junction held 3 bases outside the gene matches. Germline CDR1 LGHNA, CDR2 YNFKEQ. CDR3 amino acids: CASSQRLAGGTDTQYF. CDR3 in DNA: TGTGCCAGCAGCCAACGTCTAGCGGGGGGCACAGATACGCAGTATTTT.

This clone was seen more than once but under ten times. The chain uses TRBV18 and TRBJ1-2; D ambiguous. The V gene's germline CDR1 is KGHSH and CDR2 LQKENI. This CDR3 has 14 amino acids. V shed 3 bases and J shed 7 bases, with 15 bases lying between them. In DNA, the CDR3 is TGTGCCAGCTCACCCGGAACGGGGTCCCTTGGCTACACCTTC. Translating it yields CASSPGTGSLGYTF.

This chain's CDR3 is CAWSGPFYGYTF. In nucleotides, the CDR3 is TGTGCCTGGAGTGGGCCTTTCTATGGCTACACCTTC. This sequence joins TRBV30 and TRBJ1-2; D gene unclear. The CDR3 consists of 12 residues. Germline CDR1 reads GTSNPN; CDR2 reads SVGIG (reference sequence). Trimming took off 1 base at V and 4 bases at J, with 7 bases between the two ends.

The V gene is TRBV7-9, the J gene TRBJ2-1; weak D call: TRBD2 (6 bases). The CDR3 contains 15 residues. From germline, CDR1 is SEHNR and CDR2 FQNEAQ (reference sequence). V was cut by 1 base and J by 5 bases, with 12 bases left in between. CDR3 in amino acids: CASSLGLAGNNEQFF. As DNA, the CDR3 is TGTGCCAGCAGCTTAGGGCTGGCGGGAAACAATGAGCAGTTCTTC.

This chain links TRBV11-2 with TRBJ2-1, with 11 bases lining up with TRBD1. CDR3 size: 16 residues. Germline V CDR1 and CDR2: SGHAT, FQNNGV. J gave up 5 bases and V 4 bases, and 7 bases lay outside the gene matches. Here the CDR3 reads CASSSAGTGGHNEQFF. CDR3 nucleotide sequence: TGTGCCAGCAGCTCCGCGGGGACAGGGGGACACAATGAGCAGTTCTTC.

V and J are TRBV4-1 and TRBJ2-1; D might be TRBD1 (6 bases). Germline CDR1 reads MGHRA; CDR2 reads YSYEKL. CDR3 length: 14 residues. Trimming removed 7 bases from V and 2 bases from J, with 12 bases in between. The CDR3 is CASMDGGPYNEQFF. DNA for the CDR3: TGCGCCAGCATGGATGGGGGCCCCTACAATGAGCAGTTCTTC.

The rearrangement uses TRBV11-2 and TRBJ2-6; maybe TRBD2 (6 bases). Germline loops: CDR1 SGHAT, CDR2 FQNNGV. Deletions cut 4 bases from V and 0 bases from J, with 10 bases between. The CDR3 is made up of 16 amino acids. The CDR3 protein is CASSWGLYSGANVLTF. For the CDR3, the DNA is TGTGCCAGCAGCTGGGGACTTTACTCTGGGGCCAACGTCCTGACTTTC.

The chain employs TRBV15 and TRBJ1-5, with a tentative D call TRBD1 (5 bases). Germline V gene lookup returns CDR1 LNHNV and CDR2 YYDKDF (reference sequence). This CDR3 spans 17 amino acids. Trimming removed 0 bases from V and 4 bases from J, with 16 bases in between. The DNA for the CDR3 is TGTGCCACCAGCAGAGACAAGATCGACAGTGTTAATCAGCCCCAGCATTTT. Translation gives CATSRDKIDSVNQPQHF. Variable domain in full (rest from reference TRBV15 and TRBJ1-5): DAMVIQNPRYQVTQFGKPVTLSCSQTLNHNVMYWYQQKSSQAPKLLFHYYDKDFNNEADTPDNFQSRRPNTSFCFLDIRSPGLGDTAMYLCATSRDKIDSVNQPQHFGDGTRLSIL.

This rearrangement joins TRBV29-1 to TRBJ2-3; D is ambiguous. CDR3 length: 12 residues. V was cut by 4 bases and J by 2 bases, with 7 bases left in between. The germline CDR1 and CDR2 sequences are SQVTM and ANQGSEA. The chain's CDR3 is CSVVTDTDTQYF. The CDR3 DNA reads as TGCAGCGTTGTCACAGACACAGATACGCAGTATTTT.

The chain joins TRBV5-1 to TRBJ2-2, with 7 bases identical to TRBD2. The CDR3 has 16 residues. The V gene's germline CDR1 is SGHRS and CDR2 YFSETQ. The ends lost 6 bases at V and 4 bases at J; junction bases unmatched: 12. The CDR3 DNA reads as TGCGCCAGCAACCGGGGGGTAAACCCGGGCACCGGGGAGCTGTTTTTT. It specifies CASNRGVNPGTGELFF.

This chain uses TRBV18 with TRBJ2-5; perhaps TRBD1 as D (6 bases). The germline V and J ends were trimmed by 5 bases and 1 base, with 20 bases remaining between them. This CDR3 is 17 amino acids long. Germline CDR1 KGHSH, CDR2 LQKENI. Written as DNA, the CDR3 is TGTGCCAGCTCAAAGGGACCTCCGGGACAACTCCAAGAGACCCAGTACTTC. Translating it yields CASSKGPPGQLQETQYF.

The V and J genes are TRBV6-5 and TRBJ2-1; 13 nucleotides align to TRBD2. CDR1 MNHEY and CDR2 SVGAGI come from the germline V gene. The CDR3 covers 14 residues. Trimming removed 6 bases from V and 9 bases from J; junction bases left unmatched: 5. This chain's CDR3 is CASSGTSGVGEQFF. CDR3 nucleotide sequence: TGTGCCAGCAGCGGGACTAGCGGGGTTGGTGAGCAGTTCTTC.

V and J are TRBV28 and TRBJ1-3, with D unclear. V lost 6 bases and J lost 11, with 14 bases in between. Germline V gives CDR1 MDHEN, CDR2 SYDVKM. The CDR3 length is 12 residues. The CDR3, as DNA: TGTGCCAGCAGGATTTCGAACAACCCCATATATTTT. Translation gives CASRISNNPIYF. The complete variable domain, with remaining parts taken from reference TRBV28 and TRBJ1-3, reads DVKVTQSSRYLVKRTGEKVFLECVQDMDHENMFWYRQDPGLGLRLIYFSYDVKMKEKGDIPEGYSVSREKKERFSLILESASTNQTSMYLCASRISNNPIYFGEGSWLTVV.

The V call is TRBV7-9, the J call TRBJ2-1; TRBD2 agrees at 16 bases. This CDR3 has 19 amino acids. In germline, CDR1 is SEHNR, CDR2 FQNEAQ (reference sequence). J gave up 2 bases and V 5 bases, and 9 bases lay outside the gene matches. The CDR3 reads CASSGGTSGGVLPYNEQFF. The CDR3 DNA reads as TGTGCCAGCAGCGGAGGGACTAGCGGGGGGGTTTTACCCTACAATGAGCAGTTCTTC.

This clone was seen more than once but under ten times. J is TRBJ1-1 and V is TRBV18, with 7 bases fitting TRBD1. Trimming cost V 5 bases and J 7 bases; bases outside gene matches: 10. The germline gives CDR1 KGHSH, CDR2 LQKENI. CDR3 length equals 14 residues. The CDR3 spells CASSSTQDRIEAFF. The DNA of the CDR3 is TGTGCCAGCTCATCCACGCAGGACAGGATTGAAGCTTTCTTT.

The chain uses TRBV4-1 and TRBJ2-7; 9 bases line up with TRBD1. The CDR3 runs to 14 residues. Germline CDR1 is MGHRA and CDR2 is YSYEKL. Trimming cost V 4 bases and J 5 bases; bases outside gene matches: 6. The CDR3 region is CASSPGTGWDEQYF. CDR3 in DNA: TGCGCCAGCAGCCCAGGGACAGGGTGGGACGAGCAGTACTTC.

The chain couples TRBV19 to TRBJ1-5; TRBD1 might be the D (5 bases). The V end lost 2 bases, the J end lost 2 bases, and 16 bases lay between the germline ends. The CDR3 totals 17 residues. CDR1 LNHDA and CDR2 SQIVND come from the germline V gene (reference sequence). The CDR3 DNA reads TGTGCCAGTAGTATAACCAATCAGGGTGCCCGCAATCAGCCCCAGCATTTT. Translating it yields CASSITNQGARNQPQHF.

This clone has ten or more counts. V gene TRBV7-9 combines with J gene TRBJ2-1; D possibly corresponds to TRBD2 (7 bases). The CDR3 runs 15 residues. Germline CDR1 and CDR2: SEHNR and FQNEAQ (reference sequence). Trimming took 5 bases from V and 7 from J, leaving 18 bases between them. DNA for the CDR3: TGTGCCAGCAGCGAGTGGGGGGGAACAGGGAATGAGCAGTTCTTC. Translation gives CASSEWGGTGNEQFF.